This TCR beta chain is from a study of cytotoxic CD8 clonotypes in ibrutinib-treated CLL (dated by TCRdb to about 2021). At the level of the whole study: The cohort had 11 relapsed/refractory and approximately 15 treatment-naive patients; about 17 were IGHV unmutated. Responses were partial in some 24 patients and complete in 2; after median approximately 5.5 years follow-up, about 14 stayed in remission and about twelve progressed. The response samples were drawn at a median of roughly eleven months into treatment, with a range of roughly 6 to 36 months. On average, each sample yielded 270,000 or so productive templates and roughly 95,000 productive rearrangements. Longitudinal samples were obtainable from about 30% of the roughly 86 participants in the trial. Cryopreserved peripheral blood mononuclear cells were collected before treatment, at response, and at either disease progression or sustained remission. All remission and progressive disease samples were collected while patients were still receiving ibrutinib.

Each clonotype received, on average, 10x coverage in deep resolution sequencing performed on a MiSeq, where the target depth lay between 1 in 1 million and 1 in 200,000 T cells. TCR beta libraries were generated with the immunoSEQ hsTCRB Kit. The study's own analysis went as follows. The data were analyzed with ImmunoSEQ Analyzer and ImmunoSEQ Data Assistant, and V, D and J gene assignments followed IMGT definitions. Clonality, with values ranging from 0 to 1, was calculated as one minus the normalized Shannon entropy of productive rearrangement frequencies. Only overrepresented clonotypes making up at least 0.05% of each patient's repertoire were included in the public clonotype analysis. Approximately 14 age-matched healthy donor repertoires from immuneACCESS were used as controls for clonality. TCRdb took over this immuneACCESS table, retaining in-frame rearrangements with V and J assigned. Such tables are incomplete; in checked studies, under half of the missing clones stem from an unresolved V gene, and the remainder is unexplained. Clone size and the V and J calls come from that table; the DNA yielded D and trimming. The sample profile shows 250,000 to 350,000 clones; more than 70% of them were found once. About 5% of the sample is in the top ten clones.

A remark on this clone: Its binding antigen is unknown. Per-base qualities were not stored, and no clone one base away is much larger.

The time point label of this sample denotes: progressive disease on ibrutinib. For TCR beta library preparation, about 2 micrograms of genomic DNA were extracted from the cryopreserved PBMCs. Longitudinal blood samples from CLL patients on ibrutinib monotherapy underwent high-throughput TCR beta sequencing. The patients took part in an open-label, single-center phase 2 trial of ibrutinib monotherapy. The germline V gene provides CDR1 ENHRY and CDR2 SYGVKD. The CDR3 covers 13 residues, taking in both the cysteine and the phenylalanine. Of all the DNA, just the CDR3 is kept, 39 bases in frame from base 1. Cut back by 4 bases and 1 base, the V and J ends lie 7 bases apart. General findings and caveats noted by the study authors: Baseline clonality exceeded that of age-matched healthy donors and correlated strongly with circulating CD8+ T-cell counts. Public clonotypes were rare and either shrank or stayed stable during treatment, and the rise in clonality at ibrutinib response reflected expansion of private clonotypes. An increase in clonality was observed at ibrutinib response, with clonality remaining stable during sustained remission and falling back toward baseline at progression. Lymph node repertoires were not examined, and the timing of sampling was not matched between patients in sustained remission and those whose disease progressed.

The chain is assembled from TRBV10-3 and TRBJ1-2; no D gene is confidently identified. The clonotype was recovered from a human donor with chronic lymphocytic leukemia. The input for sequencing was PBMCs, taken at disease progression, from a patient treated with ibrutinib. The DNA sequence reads TGTGCCATCAGTGGAGAGGGTAACTATGGCTACACCTTC. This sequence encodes CAISGEGNYGYTF.